The 13 T cell receptor beta chains below come from one sample, sequenced in a study of blood T cell repertoires in COVID-19. Clones were read by immunoSEQ multiplex PCR, and TCRdb kept only the in-frame ones, dropping some. The sample records about 190,000 clones, about 81% being singletons. The sample was peripheral blood. The receptors originated from a man in his thirties or forties with active or convalescent COVID-19.

Only one count was recorded for this clone. J is TRBJ2-7 and V is TRBV13; perhaps TRBD1 as D (6 bases). CDR1 is PRHDT, CDR2 FYEKMQ, per germline (reference sequence). This CDR3 has 15 residues. Trimming cost V 5 bases and J 7 bases, with 21 bases left between them. The CDR3 sequence: CASSNSQGPQREQYF. In DNA, the CDR3 is TGTGCCAGCAGCAATTCACAGGGTCCCCAGCGAGAGCAGTACTTC.

This clone was seen only a few times. The rearrangement joins TRBV11-3 to TRBJ2-1; D is ambiguous. From germline, CDR1 is SGHNT and CDR2 YENEEA. This CDR3 spans 15 amino acids. V lost 8 bases and J lost 0, with 14 bases in between. CDR3 sequence (DNA): TGTGCCAGCTTCCCGGGTAGGAGCTCCTACAATGAGCAGTTCTTC. The encoded protein is CASFPGRSSYNEQFF.

The count of this clone is one. This chain links TRBV19 with TRBJ1-1; 12 positions match TRBD1. The germline V gene has CDR1 LNHDA and CDR2 SQIVND (reference sequence). The CDR3 totals 15 residues. J was trimmed by 7 bases and V by 6 bases; bases with no gene match: 9. The CDR3 nucleotides are TGTGCCAGTAGGGGGACAGGGGGCGGCGTGGTTGAAGCTTTCTTT. Protein product: CASRGTGGGVVEAFF.

The gene calls are TRBV28 and TRBJ1-4; unclear D gene. This CDR3 spans 12 amino acids. From germline, CDR1 is MDHEN and CDR2 SYDVKM. V shed 6 bases and J shed 7 bases, with 9 bases lying between them. Here the CDR3 reads CASSPRAEKLFF. CDR3 nucleotides: TGTGCCAGCAGCCCTCGCGCTGAAAAACTGTTTTTT.

Ten or more counts support this clone. The rearrangement joins TRBV19 to TRBJ2-5, with 7 bases lining up with TRBD1. CDR1 and CDR2 from the germline V gene are LNHDA and SQIVND (reference sequence). The junction had 13 bases not matched to a gene; V was cut back by 11 bases and J by 1 base. The CDR3 covers 15 residues. The CDR3 loop is CAAYRGPRPQETQYF. CDR3 bases: TGTGCCGCCTACAGGGGCCCACGACCCCAAGAGACCCAGTACTTC.

The rearrangement uses TRBV4-1 and TRBJ1-6; D may be TRBD1 (6 bases). Germline CDR1 MGHRA, CDR2 YSYEKL. V lost 2 bases to trimming and J lost 14 bases, with 10 bases between them. CDR3 length: 12 amino acids. The CDR3 here is CASSQLQGALHF. CDR3 coding DNA: TGCGCCAGCAGCCAATTACAGGGAGCCCTCCACTTT.

The chain links TRBV6-4 to TRBJ1-6, with unresolved D. The CDR3 sequence is 17 residues long. Trimming removed 0 bases at V and 6 bases at J, with 15 bases between. Germline V gene sequence: CDR1 MRHNA, CDR2 SNTAGT. The CDR3: CASSDSLDDIPNSPLHF. For the CDR3, the DNA is TGTGCCAGCAGTGACTCTCTGGATGACATCCCTAATTCACCCCTCCACTTT.

The chain has TRBV24-1 and TRBJ2-1, with D possibly being TRBD1 (5 bases). This CDR3 spans 12 amino acids. In germline, CDR1 is KGHDR, CDR2 SFDVKD. Trimming took 5 bases from V and 5 from J, leaving 6 bases between them. CDR3 coding DNA: TGTGCCACCAGTGCAGGGAACAATGAGCAGTTCTTC. This codes for CATSAGNNEQFF.

This CDR3 is CASSLDLGQADRRGEAFF. CDR3 nucleotides: TGTGCCAGCAGCTTGGATCTCGGACAGGCTGATCGTCGGGGTGAAGCTTTCTTT. The V call is TRBV5-4, the J call TRBJ1-1, with 7 bases that match TRBD1. Germline V gene sequence: CDR1 SGHNT, CDR2 YYREEE (reference sequence). V lost 0 bases, J lost 7 bases, and 18 bases stayed unmatched. This CDR3 contains 18 residues.

This clone was detected only once. The V gene is TRBV21-1, the J gene TRBJ2-2; the table's D call, TRBD2, has no DNA check behind it. TRBV21-1 is flagged as a pseudogene. The CDR3 is made up of 22 amino acids. The CDR3 DNA is TGTGCCAGCAGCAAAGTGGAGGGATCGACTAGCGGGAGGGCCAGTGACACCGGGGAGCTGTTTTTT. Its translation is CASSKVEGSTSGRASDTGELFF.

V gene TRBV5-1 combines with J gene TRBJ1-2; D is possibly TRBD1 (5 bases). Germline V lookup: CDR1 SGHRS, CDR2 YFSETQ. The CDR3 is made up of 16 amino acids. Deletions cut 3 bases from V and 2 bases from J, with 17 bases between. DNA for the CDR3: TGCGCCAGCAGCTCCCGGGCCGGACAAGCGAACTATGGCTACACCTTC. The encoded protein is CASSSRAGQANYGYTF. The whole variable domain, remainder taken from reference TRBV5-1 and TRBJ1-2, is KAGVTQTPRYLIKTRGQQVTLSCSPISGHRSVSWYQQTPGQGLQFLFEYFSETQRNKGNFPGRFSGRQFSNSRSEMNVSTLELGDSALYLCASSSRAGQANYGYTFGSGTRLTVV.

The chain is built from TRBV18 and TRBJ2-3; 10 nucleotides line up with TRBD2. J gave up 2 bases and V 0 bases, and 5 bases lay outside the gene matches. The CDR3 runs 17 residues. The germline V gene encodes CDR1 KGHSH and CDR2 LQKENI. The CDR3 sequence: CASSPPPSGGHTDTQYF. CDR3 in DNA: TGTGCCAGCTCACCACCACCTAGCGGGGGCCACACAGATACGCAGTATTTT.

The chain links TRBV5-4 to TRBJ1-1, with a possible D match to TRBD1 (5 bases). The germline gives CDR1 SGHNT, CDR2 YYREEE (reference sequence). The CDR3 has 14 residues. Trimming took 4 bases from V and 1 from J, leaving 11 bases between them. CDR3 nucleotide sequence: TGTGCCAGCAGCCGGGCCGGGGGGAACACTGAAGCTTTCTTT. Translation: CASSRAGGNTEAFF.